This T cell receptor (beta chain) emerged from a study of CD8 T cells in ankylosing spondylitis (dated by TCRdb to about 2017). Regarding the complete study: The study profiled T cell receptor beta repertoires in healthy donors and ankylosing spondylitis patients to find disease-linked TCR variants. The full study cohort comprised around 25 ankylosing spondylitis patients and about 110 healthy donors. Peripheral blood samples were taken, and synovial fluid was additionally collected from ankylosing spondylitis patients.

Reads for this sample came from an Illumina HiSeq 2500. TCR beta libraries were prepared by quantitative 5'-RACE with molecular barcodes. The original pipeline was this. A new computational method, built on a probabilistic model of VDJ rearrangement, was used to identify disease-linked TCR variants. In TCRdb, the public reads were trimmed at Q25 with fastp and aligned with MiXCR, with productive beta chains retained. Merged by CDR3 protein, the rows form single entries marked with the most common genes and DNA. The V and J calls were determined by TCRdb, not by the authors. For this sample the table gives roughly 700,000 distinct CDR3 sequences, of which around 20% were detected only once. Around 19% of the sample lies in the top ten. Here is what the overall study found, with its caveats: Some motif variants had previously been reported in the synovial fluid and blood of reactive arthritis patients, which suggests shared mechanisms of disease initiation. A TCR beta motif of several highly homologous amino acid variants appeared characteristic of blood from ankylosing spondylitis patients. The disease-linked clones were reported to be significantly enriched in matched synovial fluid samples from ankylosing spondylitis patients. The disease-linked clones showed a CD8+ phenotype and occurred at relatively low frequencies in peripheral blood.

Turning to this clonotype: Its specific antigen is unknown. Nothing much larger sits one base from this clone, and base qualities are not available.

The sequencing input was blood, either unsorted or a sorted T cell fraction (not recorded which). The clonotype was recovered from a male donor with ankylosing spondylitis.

CDR3 protein: CASSQIRGGPADTQYF. In nucleotides, the sequence is TGCGCCAGCAGCCAAATAAGGGGGGGCCCCGCAGATACGCAGTATTTT. The V and J genes are TRBV4-1 and TRBJ2-3, and possibly TRBD2, on 7 matching bases. The CDR3 covers 16 residues, taking in both the cysteine and the phenylalanine. Of the read, only the CDR3 DNA is kept; its 48 bases are in frame from base 1. V is pared back by 2 bases and J by 4 bases, with 16 bases lying between the germline termini. CDR1 and CDR2, per the germline V gene, are MGHRA and YSYEKL.